The 2 T cell receptor beta chains below were found in one sample sequenced in a study of neurological immune-mediated disorders. TCRdb re-called the 5' RACE reads through MiXCR, storing one row per CDR3 protein. The sample gives 54,000 or so distinct CDR3 sequences, roughly 3.3% of which show up once; around 3.1% is in the top ten. The sample was PBMCs. The receptors stem from a woman aged 25 to 39 with multiple sclerosis.

There are many counts of this clonotype. This chain joins TRBV20-1 and TRBJ2-5; 7 bases align to TRBD2. This CDR3 has 16 residues. The V gene's germline CDR1 is DFQATT and CDR2 SNEGSKA (reference sequence). V lost 0 bases and J lost 1; bases outside the gene matches: 8. The CDR3 DNA reads TGCAGTGCTAGAGATGGAGGGCCTAGCGGCCAAGAGACCCAGTACTTC. Protein product: CSARDGGPSGQETQYF.

This clonotype occurred a few times. This chain uses TRBV5-1 with TRBJ1-1, with 10 bases aligning to TRBD1. CDR1 and CDR2 from the germline V gene are SGHRS and YFSETQ. The CDR3 has 14 amino acids. With 3 bases clipped from V and 5 bases from J, the junction kept 4 bases outside the gene matches. CDR3 sequence: CASSWGTGATEAFF. The CDR3 DNA is TGCGCCAGCAGCTGGGGGACAGGGGCAACTGAAGCTTTCTTT.